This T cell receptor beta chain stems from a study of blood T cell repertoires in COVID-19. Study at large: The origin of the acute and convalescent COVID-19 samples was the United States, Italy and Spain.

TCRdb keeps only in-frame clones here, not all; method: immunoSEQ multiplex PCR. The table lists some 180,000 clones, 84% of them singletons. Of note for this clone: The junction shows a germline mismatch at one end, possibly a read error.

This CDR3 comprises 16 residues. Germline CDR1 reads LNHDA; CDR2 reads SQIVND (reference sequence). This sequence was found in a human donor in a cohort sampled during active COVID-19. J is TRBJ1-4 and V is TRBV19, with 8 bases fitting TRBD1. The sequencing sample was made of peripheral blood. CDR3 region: CASTKPLEGQVENLFF. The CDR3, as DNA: TGTGCCAGTACTAAACCATTAGAGGGACAGGTGGAAAACCTGTTTTTT.